This TCR beta chain is drawn from a study of T cells in Graves' hyperthyroidism and ophthalmopathy. About the research overall: Once the initial diagnosis was made, peripheral blood was obtained before any treatment. General observations from the study: From stable hyperthyroidism, ophthalmopathy was separated by a 13 V-J model. Most thyroid clonotypes expanded above 0.001 were also detected in blood.

Regions amplified from RNA transcripts were the TCR beta CDR3 regions. First-round RT-PCR targeting the TCR CDR3 was performed with the HTBI primer set. TCRdb recomputed calls from the multiplex PCR reads with MiXCR, one row per CDR3 protein. This sample has around 490,000 distinct CDR3 sequences; 20% occur once, and the top ten carry 47%. Uncontrolled infection, other autoimmune disease, pregnancy or lactation disqualified patients from enrolment. This clonotype turned up a few times. Its specificity is not known. The specimen sequenced was blood. This sequence was found in a man between 35 and 55 years old with Graves' ophthalmopathy.

The CDR3 DNA follows: TGCAGCGTTCAACTACCCCCAGGACAGGGTAGACTAGCCTACGAGCAGTACTTC. It yields the protein CSVQLPPGQGRLAYEQYF. This chain links TRBV29-1 with TRBJ2-7; 8 nucleotides match TRBD1. Germline lookup yields CDR1 SQVTM and CDR2 ANQGSEA. The CDR3 totals 18 residues. Trimming removed 5 bases from V and 2 bases from J; junction bases left unmatched: 20.